This is a list of T cell receptor beta chains from one sample in a study of blood T cell repertoires in COVID-19. Here immunoSEQ multiplex PCR was the method, and the copy in TCRdb shows in-frame clones only, minus some. Altogether more than 200,000 clones are present, roughly nine tenths being singletons, with the ten largest covering about 1.7%. Sequenced input: peripheral blood. The receptors come from a man aged 70-80 years with acute or convalescent COVID-19. The CDR3 runs from the conserved cysteine through the conserved F or W. The D gene is left open where the match is weak. Rows may omit the clone size; those that give it use once, few, many or a size class.

j_call clone_size v_call d_call cdr3_nt cdr3_aa
TRBJ2-3 few TRBV5-6 TRBD1 TGTGCCAGCAGCTTAACAGGGGAGACCACAGATACGCAGTATTTT CASSLTGETTDTQYF
TRBJ2-5 . TRBV9 . TGTGCCAGCAGCGTAGGCTATCTTAAAGAGACCCAGTACTTC CASSVGYLKETQYF
TRBJ2-7 . TRBV10-3 . TGTGCCATCAGTGGCGGAACGGGGGCCTACGAGCAGTACTTC CAISGGTGAYEQYF
TRBJ2-7 . TRBV11-2 TRBD2 TGTGCCAGCAGAAGACTAGCGGGCATCTACGAGCAGTACTTC CASRRLAGIYEQYF
TRBJ1-2 . TRBV5-6 . TGTGCCAGCAGCCCCGACAGGACCACAAACTATGGCTACACCTTC CASSPDRTTNYGYTF
TRBJ1-1 . TRBV2 . TGTGCCAGCAGTGGCCTTCTCAGGGGCACTGAAGCTTTCTTT CASSGLLRGTEAFF
TRBJ2-7 . TRBV5-8 . TGTGCCAGCAGCTACGACAGGATCTACGAGCAGTACTTC CASSYDRIYEQYF
TRBJ1-1 . TRBV11-2 . TGTGCCAGCAGCCCTCGTCGCGGGGGGGCGCACACTGAAGCTTTCTTT CASSPRRGGAHTEAFF
TRBJ1-2 . TRBV5-1 TRBD1 TGCGCCAGCAGCTTGGTACCGGGACAGGACTATGGCTACACCTTC CASSLVPGQDYGYTF
TRBJ2-3 . TRBV6-5 TRBD2 TGTGCCAGCAGGCCACTAGCGGCAGATACGCAGTATTTT CASRPLAADTQYF
TRBJ2-1 . TRBV5-1 . TGCGCCAGCAGCTTGGGTGGAGCCCCTACATACAATGAGCAGTTCTTC CASSLGGAPTYNEQFF
TRBJ1-1 . TRBV9 TRBD1 TGTGCCAGCAGCCTGCAGGGGGTGAACACTGAAGCTTTCTTT CASSLQGVNTEAFF
TRBJ2-5 . TRBV5-1 TRBD1 TGCGCCAGCAGCCCCCGGGACAGACAAGAGACCCAGTACTTC CASSPRDRQETQYF
TRBJ1-2 . TRBV19 . TGTGCCAGTAGTACCGCCTATGGGCCGGGAACGTTTGGCTACACCTTC CASSTAYGPGTFGYTF
TRBJ1-1 . TRBV7-2 . TGTGCCAGCAGCTCAAGAGGGGGAACCACTGAAGCTTTCTTT CASSSRGGTTEAFF
TRBJ2-2 . TRBV3-1/TRBV3-2 . TGTGCCAGCAGCCAACTTACCGGGGAGCTGTTTTTT CASSQLTGELFF
TRBJ2-1 . TRBV9 TRBD2 TGTGCCAGCAGCGTAGGGGTAGCGGGACCTCAAGAGCAGTTCTTC CASSVGVAGPQEQFF
TRBJ2-1 . TRBV6-2/TRBV6-3 TRBD2 TGTGCCAGCAGCCGACCTCCTAGCGGGAGTTGGGGAAACAATGAGCAGTTCTTC CASSRPPSGSWGNNEQFF
TRBJ1-5 . TRBV6-2/TRBV6-3 . TGTGCCAGCAGTTACTCGAGCAGGGCTGGCAATCAGCCCCAGCATTTT CASSYSSRAGNQPQHF
TRBJ1-2 . TRBV2 TRBD1 TGTGCCAGCAGTCCGGACAGGGGGTTTGGCTACACCTTC CASSPDRGFGYTF
TRBJ2-3 few TRBV12-5 TRBD2 TGTGCTAGCGGAACTAGCGTACACACAGATACGCAGTATTTT CASGTSVHTDTQYF
TRBJ1-1 . TRBV28 . TGTGCCAGTTTACAGGTGAACACTGAAGCTTTCTTT CASLQVNTEAFF
TRBJ2-4 . TRBV21-1 . TGTGCCAGCAGCAAAGAGGGGACACTTCTGGCCAAAAACATTCAGTACTTC CASSKEGTLLAKNIQYF
TRBJ2-5 . TRBV7-2 TRBD2 TGTGCCAGCAGCCGAGGACTAGCGGAGACCCAGTACTTC CASSRGLAETQYF
TRBJ1-2 once TRBV20-1 . TGCAGTGCTAGTACGGCAGGGACTAACTATGGCTACACCTTC CSASTAGTNYGYTF
TRBJ1-2 . TRBV18 TRBD1 TGTGCCAGCTCACCACCTCCGGGACAGGATAACTATGGCTACACCTTC CASSPPPGQDNYGYTF
TRBJ1-1 . TRBV4-1 . TGCGCCAGCAGCCCGAACCGGGGCACTGAAGCTTTCTTT CASSPNRGTEAFF
TRBJ1-1 . TRBV5-1 . TGCGCCAGCAGCTTAGGAGGTAGCCAGAACACTGAAGCTTTCTTT CASSLGGSQNTEAFF
TRBJ1-5 . TRBV29-1 . TGCAGCGTTCAGGGTGGGAGCAATCAGCCCCAGCATTTT CSVQGGSNQPQHF
TRBJ2-1 . TRBV7-3 TRBD2 TGTGCCAGCAGCTTAATTCCGGGAGGGCCTGATAGCGAGCAGTTCTTC CASSLIPGGPDSEQFF
TRBJ2-5 . TRBV5-1 . TGCGCCAGCACGTCTCCAGGATCCAAAGAGACCCAGTACTTC CASTSPGSKETQYF
TRBJ2-7 . TRBV27 TRBD1 TGTGCCAGCAGGTCGAGACAGGGGGCCGTTTACGAGCAGTACTTC CASRSRQGAVYEQYF
TRBJ2-7 . TRBV19 . TGTGCCAGTAAAATGGGCCTAGCCGCCTACGAGCAGTACTTC CASKMGLAAYEQYF
TRBJ2-2 . TRBV13 . TGTGCCAGCAGCTTAGGCGCGGTAGAAATCTCCCGGTGGACCGGGGAGCTGTTTTTT CASSLGAVEISRWTGELFF
TRBJ1-2 . TRBV4-1 TRBD1 TGCGCCAGCAGCCCGACCGGGACAGGGGCCTATGGCTACACCTTC CASSPTGTGAYGYTF
TRBJ1-1 once TRBV18 TRBD1 TGTGCCAGCTCACCACCGTTCGGACAGGCAGGGAGGAACACTGAAGCTTTCTTT CASSPPFGQAGRNTEAFF
TRBJ2-1 once TRBV24-1 . TGTGCCACCAGTGGAAATCAGGGGCCGTCCTACAATGAGCAGTTCTTC CATSGNQGPSYNEQFF
TRBJ1-2 . TRBV7-9 . TGTGCCAGCAGTGGAGGGACCCACTATGGCTACACCTTC CASSGGTHYGYTF
TRBJ1-1 . TRBV27 . TGTGCCAGCAGTTTGGGAGTTTCGATGAACACTGAAGCTTTCTTT CASSLGVSMNTEAFF
TRBJ1-3 . TRBV19 . TGTGCCTGCGGGGGATTTCGTGACACCATATATTTT CACGGFRDTIYF
TRBJ1-4 . TRBV7-9 TRBD1 TGTGCCAGCAGCTTAGTTACAGGGGGGAATGAAAAACTGTTTTTT CASSLVTGGNEKLFF